The rows below give T cell receptor beta chains drawn from one sample of a study of tumor and adjacent non-tumor tissue in lung cancer. One entry per CDR3 protein, called by TCRdb with MiXCR from the multiplex PCR reads. The data contain approximately 79,000 distinct CDR3 sequences, around 80% of them singletons. The specimen was distant non-tumor lung tissue. These receptor sequences come from a man aged 70-80 years with non-small cell lung cancer. The CDR3 runs from the conserved cysteine through the conserved F or W.

TRBV20-1	TRBJ2-7	CDARDERSEQYF
TRBV6-1	TRBJ2-2	CASSLGGVYTGELFF
TRBV6-5	TRBJ2-2	CASSYYAGTANTGELFF
TRBV5-1	TRBJ1-2	CASTPSGGAYGYTF
TRBV20-1	TRBJ1-1	CSGRMFGQHTEAFF
TRBV29-1	TRBJ2-7	CSVGVSGAGEQYF
TRBV6-1	TRBJ2-7	CASKIGGSYEQYF
TRBV6-6	TRBJ1-5	CASSRTGPPGPQHF
TRBV6-5	TRBJ1-5	CANSDRFSNQPQHF
TRBV7-9	TRBJ2-7	CASGAGTGAYQQYF
TRBV20-1	TRBJ2-2	CRAPREGRVTGELFF
TRBV12-5	TRBJ1-5	CASGLAAGSQSQNF
TRBV5-4	TRBJ2-3	CDSNQSQTQTDTQYF
TRBV12-3/TRBV12-4	TRBJ1-5	CASSIGGGGNQPQHF
TRBV20-1	TRBJ2-5	CSARDLGERGYQETQYF
TRBV11-2	TRBJ2-2	CASNFRTGPSTGELFF
TRBV5-1	TRBJ2-1	CASSFPRGANNEQFF
TRBV20-1	TRBJ2-1	CGAPQSGGECNEQFF
TRBV6-6	TRBJ2-5	CANSYPGVSGQETQYF
TRBV10-1	TRBJ2-2	CISSGNRGSVTGELFF
TRBV11-1	TRBJ2-1	CASSPNYGVSGSQFF
TRBV11-2	TRBJ2-2	CASSIVGTGVPEEPFF
TRBV11-1	TRBJ2-7	CVSSLGYGDYEQYF
TRBV29-1	TRBJ2-7	CSVQTSGAGEQYF
TRBV29-1	TRBJ1-2	CSVVPYHCSGEDGYTF
TRBV10-2	TRBJ2-1	CASRSPGPYSHVQFF
TRBV6-5	TRBJ2-1	CASNTVNDQFF
TRBV6-5	TRBJ1-3	CASSYGKSGNTLYF
TRBV6-2/TRBV6-3	TRBJ2-1	CASSYGTSRSGRGYIEQFF
TRBV4-2	TRBJ2-6	CANSPEPGSGANVLTF
TRBV29-1	TRBJ1-1	CSVRRPGGGRTGAFF
TRBV6-5	TRBJ2-1	CASSYRLDCEQFF
TRBV28	TRBJ2-7	CARSSDKLPSYEQYF
TRBV10-3	TRBJ1-1	CDISETKGKITEALF
TRBV5-6	TRBJ2-5	CASSFRSVPVETQYF
TRBV7-8	TRBJ2-7	CTSSSSGLAGIYEQYF
TRBV6-2/TRBV6-3	TRBJ1-1	CANRPFVGQRRGAFF
TRBV6-5	TRBJ2-3	CASSFGSVTETQYF
TRBV6-2/TRBV6-3	TRBJ2-4	CASSSSGQGDIQYF
TRBV4-2	TRBJ2-3	CASPRWGVTDTQYF
TRBV6-5	TRBJ1-2	CASMRAPGVGCTF
TRBV5-4	TRBJ1-1	CTSSGSTNTETFF
TRBV29-1	TRBJ2-5	CSVNSIGLAGGKQETQYF
TRBV29-1	TRBJ1-2	CSVEDIPNYSYTF
TRBV29-1	TRBJ1-2	CSVIEQGAGGYTF
TRBV11-3	TRBJ1-1	CASSPPTNTEDFF
TRBV7-8	TRBJ2-5	CASRSQGAGAMIRETQYF
TRBV11-2	TRBJ2-3	CASISQGFSDTQYF
TRBV11-3	TRBJ2-7	CASSLDGGRSYERYF
TRBV4-1	TRBJ1-1	CASSQIIDRGNTEAFF
TRBV20-1	TRBJ1-2	CSALDHVNYGYTF
TRBV4-2	TRBJ1-2	CASSPIGTNILYGYTF
TRBV5-8	TRBJ2-2	CASSQKRGLVQAGELFF
TRBV6-2/TRBV6-3	TRBJ2-2	CASNTNTGKLFF